This TCR beta chain comes out of a study of graft-versus-host responses after intestinal transplantation. As for the study in general: As for transplant type, recipients had multivisceral, liver-intestinal, or isolated intestinal grafts. Every recipient underwent anti-thymocyte globulin induction, then tacrolimus and steroids for roughly 3 years. Overall study findings and caveats: Present in recipient marrow, GvH clones included some that appeared first in ileum or blood.

Data came from immunoSEQ multiplex PCR; TCRdb stores just in-frame clones and leaves some out. The sample lists roughly 100,000 clones; 93% were seen once. Looked up from germline, CDR1 is MNHEY and CDR2 is SVGAGI. The length of the CDR3 is 13 residues. The V gene end was trimmed by 5 bases and the J gene end by 10 bases; junction bases not matched to a gene: 7. Notes on this clone: The antigen remains unidentified.

Sequences were derived from unstimulated CD8+ T cells sorted from spleen or lymph node cells, sampled before intestinal transplant. The chain combines TRBV6-5 with TRBJ2-1; TRBD1 agrees at 8 bases. This TCR derives from a human donor who received an intestinal transplant. The CDR3 protein is CASSHPGGEEQFF. CDR3 coding DNA: TGTGCCAGCAGTCATCCAGGGGGCGAAGAGCAGTTCTTC.